This TCR beta chain was recorded in a study of early T cells in non-severe SARS-CoV-2 infection. Study summary: The study sequenced bulk RNA from unsorted whole blood, with chains unpaired.

Individual cDNA molecules received unique molecular identifiers during library preparation. TCRdb passed the 5' RACE reads through MiXCR, listing each CDR3 protein once. There are around 77,000 distinct CDR3 sequences in the sample; around 12% occur only once, and around a sixth lies in the top ten. Trimming took 6 bases from V and 5 from J, leaving 13 bases between them. Per germline, CDR1 KGHSH and CDR2 LQKENI. This CDR3 is 13 amino acids long. The material was whole blood, obtained at baseline. The sequence came from an adult who was a healthcare worker with PCR-confirmed SARS-CoV-2 infection or an uninfected control (not recorded which). The donor label of this sample is uncertain. The rearrangement links TRBV18 to TRBJ2-5; D ambiguous. The CDR3 loop is CASSSNTMETQYF. CDR3 sequence (DNA): TGTGCCAGCTCCTCCAACACCATGGAGACCCAGTACTTC. Drawing the rest from reference TRBV18 and TRBJ2-5, the complete variable domain is NAGVMQNPRHLVRRRGQEARLRCSPMKGHSHVYWYRQLPEEGLKFMVYLQKENIIDESGMPKERFSAEFPKEGPSILRIQQVVRGDSAAYFCASSSNTMETQYFGPGTRLLVL.